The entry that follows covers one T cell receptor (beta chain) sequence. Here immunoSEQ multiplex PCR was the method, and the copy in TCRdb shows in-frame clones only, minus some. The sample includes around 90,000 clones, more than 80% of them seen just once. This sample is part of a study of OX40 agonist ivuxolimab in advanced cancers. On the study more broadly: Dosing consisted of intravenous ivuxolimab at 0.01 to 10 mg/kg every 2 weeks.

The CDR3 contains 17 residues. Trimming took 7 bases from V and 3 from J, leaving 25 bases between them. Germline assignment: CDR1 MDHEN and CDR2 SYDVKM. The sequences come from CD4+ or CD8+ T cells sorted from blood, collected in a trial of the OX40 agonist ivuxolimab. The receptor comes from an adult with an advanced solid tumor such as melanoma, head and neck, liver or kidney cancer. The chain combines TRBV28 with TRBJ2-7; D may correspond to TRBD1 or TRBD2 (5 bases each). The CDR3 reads CASTTYGRWDGGYEQYF. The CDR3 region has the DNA TGTGCCAGCACAACCTATGGGCGGTGGGATGGGGGCTACGAGCAGTACTTC. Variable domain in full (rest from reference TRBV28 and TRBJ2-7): DVKVTQSSRYLVKRTGEKVFLECVQDMDHENMFWYRQDPGLGLRLIYFSYDVKMKEKGDIPEGYSVSREKKERFSLILESASTNQTSMYLCASTTYGRWDGGYEQYFGPGTRLTVT.